The 9 T cell receptor beta chains below come from one sample, sequenced in a study of beta chain features in type 1 diabetes. Reverse transcribing all isolated RNA meant expressed TCRB transcripts were sequenced. Assay used: immunoSEQ multiplex PCR; TCRdb lists only in-frame clones, some missing. Here the sample spans roughly 280,000 clones, 20% to 25% being singletons. No antigens are known for them. Notes on the study in general: TCRB CDR3s were moderately but significantly shorter in Type 1 diabetes patients in all four CD4+ subsets.

Material for sequencing was naive CD4+ T cells from blood. The receptors stem from a woman aged 30 to 39 with type 1 diabetes.

The chain carries TRBV4-1 and TRBJ2-6, with D possibly being TRBD1 (6 bases). Germline lookup yields CDR1 MGHRA and CDR2 YSYEKL. V was cut by 0 bases and J by 2 bases, with 11 bases left in between. The CDR3 is 17 amino acids. CDR3 in DNA: TGCGCCAGCAGCCAAGAGTCACCAGGGGCTGGGGCCAACGTCCTGACTTTC. Protein product: CASSQESPGAGANVLTF.

The table lists this clone with a few counts. For the CDR3, the DNA is TGTGCCAGCAGCTCCCCGGGACTAGCGGGAACAGATACGCAGTATTTT. As protein: CASSSPGLAGTDTQYF. The chain links TRBV7-2 to TRBJ2-3; 13 nucleotides agree with TRBD2. With V trimmed by 4 bases and J by 3 bases, 4 bases remained unmatched. Germline loops: CDR1 SGHTA, CDR2 FQGNSA. This CDR3 is built from 16 residues.

The chain combines TRBV6-6 with TRBJ2-6, with D perhaps TRBD1 (6 bases). Deletions cut 8 bases from V and 0 bases from J, with 8 bases between. Per germline, CDR1 MNHNY and CDR2 SVGAGI (reference sequence). There are 14 residues in the CDR3. The CDR3 reads CASGQPSGANVLTF. CDR3 sequence (DNA): TGTGCCAGCGGACAGCCCTCTGGGGCCAACGTCCTGACTTTC.

The chain couples TRBV19 to TRBJ1-5; D is possibly TRBD1 (5 bases). Trimming took off 5 bases at V and 5 bases at J, with 16 bases between the two ends. This CDR3 has 15 amino acids. CDR1 and CDR2 from the germline V gene are LNHDA and SQIVND (reference sequence). The CDR3 nucleotides read TGTGCCAGTAGTGTCCAGGGCGTACAGGATCAGCCCCAGCATTTT. Translating it yields CASSVQGVQDQPQHF.

In its sample, this clone was seen a few times. CDR3 bases: TGTGCCACCAGCGCGGGACAGAGCCCGAAAAAACTGTTTTTT. Amino acids: CATSAGQSPKKLFF. The V call is TRBV15, the J call TRBJ1-4; TRBD1 matches at 7 bases. CDR1 is LNHNV, CDR2 YYDKDF, per germline (reference sequence). The CDR3 totals 14 residues. The ends lost 5 bases at V and 9 bases at J; junction bases unmatched: 9.

This clone was seen only a few times. The chain has TRBV15 and TRBJ2-7, with D perhaps TRBD1 (6 bases). Germline CDR1 reads LNHNV; CDR2 reads YYDKDF (reference sequence). With 0 bases removed from V and 0 bases from J, the gap between germline ends came to 18 bases. This CDR3 comprises 18 residues. CDR3 nucleotide sequence: TGTGCCACCAGCAGAGATCCCTTCAACAGGGCCTCCTCCTACGAGCAGTACTTC. This translates into CATSRDPFNRASSYEQYF.

The V and J genes are TRBV30 and TRBJ1-4; D gene unclear. Trimming left V 4 bases short and J 5 bases short, with 5 bases between. Germline V CDR1 and CDR2: GTSNPN, SVGIG (reference sequence). This CDR3 has 11 residues. In nucleotides, the CDR3 is TGTGCCTGGATACAGAATGAAAAACTGTTTTTT. Its translation is CAWIQNEKLFF.

The chain joins TRBV5-1 to TRBJ2-3; D remains unclear. The germline gives CDR1 SGHRS, CDR2 YFSETQ. V was cut by 2 bases and J by 1 base, with 5 bases left in between. CDR3 size: 13 residues. The chain's CDR3 is CASSFPGTDTQYF. For the CDR3, the DNA is TGCGCCAGCAGCTTTCCCGGCACAGATACGCAGTATTTT.

J is TRBJ1-2 and V is TRBV5-4, with D uncertain. With 0 bases removed from V and 7 bases from J, the gap between germline ends came to 4 bases. This CDR3 spans 11 amino acids. Germline CDR1 and CDR2: SGHNT and YYREEE (reference sequence). This CDR3 reads CASSLGGGYTF. Here the CDR3 DNA reads TGTGCCAGCAGCTTGGGAGGTGGCTACACCTTC.